Listed here are 9 T cell receptor beta chains from one sample, sequenced in a study of shared clonotypes between healthy human individuals. Naive CD8 cells lacked CD45RO and underwent positive selection for CCR7, leaving out terminally differentiated effector memory CD45RA+ cells. Sequencing used immunoSEQ multiplex PCR; TCRdb keeps in-frame clones, though not all of them. The sample lists 1.5 million to 2.5 million clones, approximately 95% occurring once. Sequenced: naive CD8+ T cells sorted from blood. The receptors derive from a man aged 18 to 29 in good health.

The gene calls are TRBV10-3 and TRBJ2-7; 7 nucleotides agree with TRBD1. Germline assignment: CDR1 ENHRY and CDR2 SYGVKD. This CDR3 has 14 amino acids. V lost 6 bases, J lost 2 bases, and 7 bases stayed unmatched. For the CDR3, the DNA is TGTGCCATCAGAGGACAGGAAACAGCCTACGAGCAGTACTTC. The encoded protein is CAIRGQETAYEQYF.

The CDR3 DNA reads as TGCGCCAGCAGCTTGAATCCAGACGGCCTCTATTCCGATGGCTACACCTTC. Translated, it gives CASSLNPDGLYSDGYTF. The V gene is TRBV5-1, the J gene TRBJ1-2; D ambiguous. The CDR3 contains 17 residues. The germline gives CDR1 SGHRS, CDR2 YFSETQ. With 1 base removed from V and 6 bases from J, the gap between germline ends came to 22 bases. Full variable domain (outside the CDR3, taken from reference TRBV5-1 and TRBJ1-2): KAGVTQTPRYLIKTRGQQVTLSCSPISGHRSVSWYQQTPGQGLQFLFEYFSETQRNKGNFPGRFSGRQFSNSRSEMNVSTLELGDSALYLCASSLNPDGLYSDGYTFGSGTRLTVV.

V usage is TRBV6-1 and J usage is TRBJ1-6; D remains unclear. The CDR3 is 17 residues long. Germline CDR1 MNHNS, CDR2 SASEGT. V gave up 1 base and J gave up 3 bases, with 13 bases separating them. The CDR3 DNA sequence: TGTGCCAGCAGTGAAGGAAGCGAAGGAGTCTATAATTCACCCCTCCACTTT. Its translation: CASSEGSEGVYNSPLHF.

In DNA form, the CDR3 reads TGTGCCAGCAGTTTATTACTAGCGGGGGGAGAGACCCAGTACTTC. As protein: CASSLLLAGGETQYF. This rearrangement joins TRBV28 to TRBJ2-5; 12 bases are shared with TRBD2. Trimming at V came to 1 base and at J to 4 bases, leaving 1 base not matched to a gene. CDR3 size: 15 residues. Germline CDR1 MDHEN, CDR2 SYDVKM.

This clone has just one count. The chain recombines TRBV19 with TRBJ1-5, with TRBD1 matching over 9 bases. The trim removed 6 bases at V and 3 bases at J, leaving 9 bases unmatched. The CDR3 has 16 amino acids. Looked up from germline, CDR1 is LNHDA and CDR2 is SQIVND (reference sequence). The CDR3 region has the DNA TGTGCCAGTAGCCTACAAACAGGGGGCCCCAATCAGCCCCAGCATTTT. Translation gives CASSLQTGGPNQPQHF. The full variable domain, in which reference TRBV19 and TRBJ1-5 provide the parts outside the CDR3, is DGGITQSPKYLFRKEGQNVTLSCEQNLNHDAMYWYRQDPGQGLRLIYYSQIVNDFQKGDIAEGYSVSREKKESFPLTVTSAQKNPTAFYLCASSLQTGGPNQPQHFGDGTRLSIL.

This chain links TRBV27 with TRBJ2-7; D remains ambiguous. Trimming removed 8 bases from V and 7 bases from J, with 9 bases in between. CDR3 length equals 10 residues. Looked up from germline, CDR1 is MNHEY and CDR2 is SMNVEV (reference sequence). CDR3 sequence (DNA): TGTGCCAGCGGGTATGAGGAGCAGTACTTC. It is translated as CASGYEEQYF.

This chain joins TRBV2 and TRBJ2-5, with D tentatively TRBD1 (5 bases). From germline, CDR1 is SNHLY and CDR2 FYNNEI. The CDR3 is 12 residues long. V was trimmed by 6 bases and J by 2 bases, leaving 7 bases between them. The chain's CDR3 is CASRGLQETQYF. CDR3 in DNA: TGTGCCAGCAGGGGGCTTCAAGAGACCCAGTACTTC.

The chain joins TRBV7-6 to TRBJ2-7; possibly TRBD1 for D (6 bases). Germline CDR1 is SGHVS and CDR2 is FNYEAQ. The CDR3 runs 14 residues. The V end was cut by 5 bases, the J end by 5 bases, with 16 bases between. The CDR3 sequence: CASSRTAGAHEQYF. The CDR3 bases are TGTGCCAGCAGCCGGACGGCAGGGGCCCACGAGCAGTACTTC.

CDR3 in amino acids: CASSPLAEANTGELFF. In nucleotides, the CDR3 is TGTGCCAGCAGTCCCTTAGCGGAGGCGAACACCGGGGAGCTGTTTTTT. This chain links TRBV27 with TRBJ2-2, with a tentative D call TRBD2 (6 bases). Per the germline V gene, CDR1 is MNHEY and CDR2 is SMNVEV (reference sequence). V was cut by 5 bases and J by 0 bases, with 13 bases left in between. The CDR3 is 16 amino acids.